The 22 T cell receptor beta chains given below trace back to one sample, sequenced in a study of blood T cell repertoires in COVID-19. The method was immunoSEQ multiplex PCR; TCRdb's version includes in-frame clones alone and lacks a portion of them. The sample contains approximately 110,000 clones, over 60% of which appear only once. The sample taken for sequencing was peripheral blood. The receptors derive from a human donor in a cohort sampled during active or convalescent COVID-19.

The rearrangement links TRBV5-1 to TRBJ1-4, with TRBD1 matching 11 bases. This CDR3 has 16 residues. Losses at the gene ends were 0 bases for V and 7 bases for J; bases not matched to a gene: 5. The germline V gene has CDR1 SGHRS and CDR2 YFSETQ. CDR3 nucleotides: TGCGCCAGCAGCTTGGGGGCTGGGACAGGGGGTGAAAAACTGTTTTTT. Protein product: CASSLGAGTGGEKLFF.

This clone was recorded a few times. The rearrangement uses TRBV7-9 and TRBJ2-7; D unresolved. This CDR3 spans 15 amino acids. Germline V gene data show CDR1 as SEHNR and CDR2 as FQNEAQ (reference sequence). V dropped 7 bases and J dropped 4 bases, with 20 bases sitting between them. The CDR3 spells CASIPMGRKNYEQYF. The CDR3 nucleotides read TGTGCCAGCATCCCTATGGGCAGGAAGAATTACGAGCAGTACTTC.

The chain joins TRBV6-2 or TRBV6-3 to TRBJ2-3; 12 bases agree with TRBD2. Germline V CDR1 and CDR2: MNHEY, SVGEGT. The CDR3 loop spans 16 amino acids. V shed 6 bases, J shed 7 bases, and the junction held 11 bases outside the gene matches. In DNA, the CDR3 is TGTGCCAGCAGCTCCCCCCGGACTAGCGGGACCAATACGCAGTATTTT. This encodes CASSSPRTSGTNTQYF.

V is TRBV30 and J is TRBJ1-5; 7 nucleotides line up with TRBD1. Germline CDR1 is GTSNPN and CDR2 is SVGIG (reference sequence). V was pared by 4 bases and J by 1 base, with 7 bases of the junction left unmatched. The CDR3 contains 15 residues. In nucleotides, the CDR3 is TGTGCCTGGACCCCCCACAGGGGAAGCAATCAGCCCCAGCATTTT. Translating gives CAWTPHRGSNQPQHF.

The sample holds a few counts of this clone. This chain joins TRBV9 and TRBJ2-2; the D gene is possibly TRBD2 (5 bases). Trimming stripped 0 bases from V and 4 bases from J, with 10 bases between. The CDR3 runs 15 residues. The germline gives CDR1 SGDLS, CDR2 YYNGEE. CDR3 sequence: CASSVAGSGTGELFF. In DNA, the CDR3 is TGTGCCAGCAGCGTAGCGGGAAGTGGCACCGGGGAGCTGTTTTTT.

The V gene is TRBV7-9, the J gene TRBJ1-4, with TRBD1 identical over 10 bases. The CDR3 sequence is 15 residues long. CDR1 and CDR2 (germline): SEHNR, FQNEAQ (reference sequence). The V and J ends lost 6 bases and 6 bases, in that order; junction bases with no gene match: 7. The chain's CDR3 is CASSRDRGWDEKLFF. CDR3 sequence (DNA): TGTGCCAGCAGTCGGGACAGGGGATGGGATGAAAAACTGTTTTTT.

The CDR3 DNA is TGTGCCAGCAGCCTGGACAGACAAGAGACCCAGTACTTC. Its translation is CASSLDRQETQYF. The J gene is TRBJ2-5, the V gene TRBV11-2; TRBD1 might be the D (6 bases). The germline gives CDR1 SGHAT, CDR2 FQNNGV. This CDR3 contains 13 residues. The V end was cut by 5 bases, the J end by 2 bases, with 9 bases between.

This clone was counted only a few times. The V call is TRBV6-2 or TRBV6-3, the J call TRBJ2-1; tentative D call: TRBD2 (5 bases). The germline V gene encodes CDR1 MNHEY and CDR2 SVGEGT. The CDR3 covers 15 residues. Trimming removed 0 bases at V and 5 bases at J, with 11 bases between. The CDR3 region is CASSYSVREHNEQFF. Here the CDR3 DNA reads TGTGCCAGCAGTTACTCGGTGAGGGAGCACAATGAGCAGTTCTTC.

The J gene is TRBJ2-3, the V gene TRBV7-8, with D unclear. There are 14 residues in the CDR3. Germline V gives CDR1 SGHVS, CDR2 FQNEAQ. Between the trimmed V and J ends, which lost 1 base and 3 bases, there was a span of 8 bases. Written as DNA, the CDR3 is TGTGCCAGCAGCTTAGGTGACAAGACAGATACGCAGTATTTT. Its protein is CASSLGDKTDTQYF.

CDR3 amino acids: CASSRGIGSAHDPDTQYF. The DNA of the CDR3 is TGTGCCAGCAGCCGAGGGATTGGCTCAGCCCACGACCCAGATACGCAGTATTTT. V usage is TRBV3-1 (or the pseudogene TRBV3-2) and J usage is TRBJ2-3; possible D gene TRBD2, 5 bases. Germline-derived CDR1 and CDR2 are LGHDT and YNNKEL (reference sequence). Deletions cut 4 bases from V and 4 bases from J, with 24 bases between. There are 18 residues in the CDR3.

The J gene is TRBJ2-3, the V gene TRBV11-2; possibly TRBD2 for D (5 bases). The V and J ends lost 4 bases and 6 bases respectively, with 11 bases between them. This CDR3 contains 13 residues. Germline V gene sequence: CDR1 SGHAT, CDR2 FQNNGV. CDR3 loop: CASSSSGLDTQYF. CDR3 sequence (DNA): TGTGCCAGCAGCTCGAGCGGACTTGATACGCAGTATTTT.

This sequence joins TRBV6-5 and TRBJ1-2, with D possibly matching TRBD1 (5 bases). In germline, CDR1 is MNHEY, CDR2 SVGAGI. This CDR3 contains 13 residues. Trimming removed 8 bases from V and 3 bases from J, with 13 bases in between. This chain's CDR3 is CASAGPPYYGYTF. CDR3 bases: TGTGCCAGCGCGGGGCCACCTTACTATGGCTACACCTTC.

The chain joins TRBV18 to TRBJ2-1; tentative D call: TRBD2 (5 bases). V lost 3 bases and J lost 6, with 12 bases in between. CDR1 is KGHSH and CDR2 is LQKENI in the germline V gene. The CDR3 totals 14 residues. The CDR3 DNA reads as TGTGCCAGCTCACCGAATAAGGGAGTCAATGAGCAGTTCTTC. Translation: CASSPNKGVNEQFF. The full variable domain, its missing parts supplied by reference TRBV18 and TRBJ2-1, is NAGVMQNPRHLVRRRGQEARLRCSPMKGHSHVYWYRQLPEEGLKFMVYLQKENIIDESGMPKERFSAEFPKEGPSILRIQQVVRGDSAAYFCASSPNKGVNEQFFGPGTRLTVL.

This chain uses TRBV2 with TRBJ1-5; D is perhaps TRBD1 (6 bases). CDR3 length equals 15 residues. Trimming removed 6 bases at V and 3 bases at J, with 15 bases between. Germline CDR1 and CDR2: SNHLY and FYNNEI. CDR3 bases: TGTGCCAGCAGGAAAGAACAGGGAGACAATCAGCCCCAGCATTTT. Its translation: CASRKEQGDNQPQHF.

This chain uses TRBV18 with TRBJ1-4; D may be TRBD1 (6 bases). V was shortened by 1 base and J by 4 bases, with 10 bases between the two germline ends. The CDR3 consists of 15 residues. The V gene's germline CDR1 is KGHSH and CDR2 LQKENI. The CDR3 DNA reads TGTGCCAGCTCACCACGACAGGCCGGTAATGAAAAACTGTTTTTT. Its translation: CASSPRQAGNEKLFF.

This clone was counted between two and nine times. This chain connects TRBV10-2 to TRBJ2-1; 10 positions match TRBD2. The J segment lost 7 bases and the V segment lost 6 bases, leaving 6 bases of the junction unmatched. Germline CDR1 WSHSY, CDR2 SAAADI. The CDR3 runs to 14 residues. CDR3 region: CASRSSGGANEQFF. Written as DNA, the CDR3 is TGCGCCAGCAGGTCGAGCGGGGGGGCTAATGAGCAGTTCTTC.

This rearrangement joins TRBV11-2 to TRBJ1-1, with 7 bases that match TRBD1. With V trimmed by 5 bases and J by 10 bases, 13 bases remained unmatched. CDR1 is SGHAT and CDR2 is FQNNGV in the germline V gene. The CDR3 is made up of 14 amino acids. The CDR3, as DNA: TGTGCCAGCAGCCCAGTTCGACAGGGAGTTGGAGCTTTCTTT. This translates into CASSPVRQGVGAFF.

This chain links TRBV6-2 or TRBV6-3 with TRBJ1-1; D call uncertain. Germline V CDR1 and CDR2: MNHEY, SVGEGT. The CDR3 has 16 amino acids. The ends were cut back, 3 bases at V and 3 bases at J, with 17 bases in the middle. The CDR3 reads CASSYGPGIVDTEAFF. CDR3 DNA: TGTGCCAGCAGTTATGGGCCCGGAATTGTCGACACTGAAGCTTTCTTT.

The chain links TRBV19 to TRBJ2-2; D is unclear. From germline, CDR1 is LNHDA and CDR2 SQIVND (reference sequence). There are 15 residues in the CDR3. V was pared by 5 bases and J by 0 bases, with 10 bases between. CDR3 in DNA: TGTGCCAGTAGTCTTAACGAGGCGAACACCGGGGAGCTGTTTTTT. This gives the protein CASSLNEANTGELFF. Full variable domain (outside the CDR3, taken from reference TRBV19 and TRBJ2-2): DGGITQSPKYLFRKEGQNVTLSCEQNLNHDAMYWYRQDPGQGLRLIYYSQIVNDFQKGDIAEGYSVSREKKESFPLTVTSAQKNPTAFYLCASSLNEANTGELFFGEGSRLTVL.

The V gene is TRBV30, the J gene TRBJ2-2, with 11 nucleotides matching TRBD2. Per germline, CDR1 GTSNPN and CDR2 SVGIG (reference sequence). CDR3 size: 15 residues. V shed 7 bases and J 6 bases; nucleotides not matched to a gene: 10. The CDR3 DNA reads TGTGCCTTAAATAGCGGGAGGGCCAATTCCGGGGAGCTGTTTTTT. Protein: CALNSGRANSGELFF. The whole variable domain, remainder taken from reference TRBV30 and TRBJ2-2, is SQTIHQWPATLVQPVGSPLSLECTVEGTSNPNLYWYRQAAGRGLQLLFYSVGIGQISSEVPQNLSASRPQDRQFILSSKKLLLSDSGFYLCALNSGRANSGELFFGEGSRLTVL.

This chain joins TRBV28 and TRBJ1-1; D is ambiguous. The germline gives CDR1 MDHEN, CDR2 SYDVKM. The V gene lost 6 bases and the J gene lost 7 bases, with 9 bases spanning the gap. This CDR3 has 11 amino acids. The chain's CDR3 is CASRSGYEAFF. The CDR3 nucleotides read TGTGCCAGCAGGTCGGGGTATGAAGCTTTCTTT.

The chain carries TRBV28 and TRBJ2-7, with D perhaps TRBD2 (5 bases). Per germline, CDR1 MDHEN and CDR2 SYDVKM. V lost 3 bases and J 5 bases, leaving 8 bases between the germline ends. This CDR3 spans 12 amino acids. The CDR3 coding sequence is TGTGCCAGCAGTTTTCGGGGAAACGAGCAGTACTTC. It codes for CASSFRGNEQYF.